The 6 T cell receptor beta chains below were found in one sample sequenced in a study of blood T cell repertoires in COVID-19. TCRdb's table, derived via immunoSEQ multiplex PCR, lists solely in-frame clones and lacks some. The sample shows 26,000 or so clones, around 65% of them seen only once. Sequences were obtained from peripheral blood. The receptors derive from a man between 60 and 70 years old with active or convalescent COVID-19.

The DNA for the CDR3 is TGTGCCAGCATCATCGGGGGAAACTTCGGCTGTAGGAACTATGGCTACACCTTC. Protein: CASIIGGNFGCRNYGYTF. The V and J genes are TRBV21-1 and TRBJ1-2. TRBV21-1 constitutes a pseudogene. The CDR3 runs 18 residues.

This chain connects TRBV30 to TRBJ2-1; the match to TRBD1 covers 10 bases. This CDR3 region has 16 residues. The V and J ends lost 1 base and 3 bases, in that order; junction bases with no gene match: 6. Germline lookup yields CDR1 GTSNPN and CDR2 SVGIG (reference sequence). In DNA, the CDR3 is TGTGCCTGGAGTGCCCTACGGGACAGGGGCTACAATGAGCAGTTCTTC. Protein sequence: CAWSALRDRGYNEQFF.

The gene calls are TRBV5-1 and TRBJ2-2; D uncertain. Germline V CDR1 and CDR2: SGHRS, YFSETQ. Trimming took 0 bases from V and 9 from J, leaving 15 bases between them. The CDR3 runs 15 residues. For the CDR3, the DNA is TGCGCCAGCAGCTTGGGACTTACCTCGATCCGGGAGCTGTTTTTT. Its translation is CASSLGLTSIRELFF.

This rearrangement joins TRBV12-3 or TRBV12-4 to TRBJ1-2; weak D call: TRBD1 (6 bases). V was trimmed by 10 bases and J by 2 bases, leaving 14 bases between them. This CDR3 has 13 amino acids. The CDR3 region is CATLTGTNYGYTF. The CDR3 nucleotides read TGTGCCACCTTAACCGGGACAAACTATGGCTACACCTTC.

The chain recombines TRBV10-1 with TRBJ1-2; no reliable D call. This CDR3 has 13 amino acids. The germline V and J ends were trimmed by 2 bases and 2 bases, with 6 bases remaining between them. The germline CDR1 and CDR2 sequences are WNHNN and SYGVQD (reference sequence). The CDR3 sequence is CASSEGLNYGYTF. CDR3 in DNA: TGCGCCAGCAGTGAGGGACTGAACTATGGCTACACCTTC.

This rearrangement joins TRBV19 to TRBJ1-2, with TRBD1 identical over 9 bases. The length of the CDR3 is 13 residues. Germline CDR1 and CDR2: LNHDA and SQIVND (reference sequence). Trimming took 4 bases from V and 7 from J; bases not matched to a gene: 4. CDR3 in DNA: TGTGCCAGTAGTAAACAGGGGGCGGCTGGCTACACCTTC. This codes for CASSKQGAAGYTF.